These 10 T cell receptor beta chains originate from one sample sequenced in a study of T-cell reconstitution after alpha-beta-depleted transplantation in children (dated by TCRdb to the mid-2010s). The treatment or condition label on this specimen signifies: allogeneic hematopoietic cell transplantation with graft depleted of TCRalphabeta T cells and CD19 B cells. The library was built by means of PCR. The reads were generated on an Illumina HiSeq 2500. TCR library preparation used molecular barcoding, with unique molecular identifiers applied to normalize quantification of the TCRbeta repertoire. The public sequencing data were trimmed at Q25 with fastp and processed into clonotypes with MiXCR by TCRdb, which kept only in-frame beta chains. Rows are combined by CDR3 protein, so each entry shows the most common genes and DNA. The sample records about 210,000 distinct CDR3 sequences, around a sixth of which are singletons. Clones ranked in the top ten supply just under 45% of the sample.

Sequenced material: PBMCs, mostly from graft donor cells, taken 360 days after TCRalphabeta/CD19-depleted stem cell transplant. These receptors all come from a male patient aged 2 to 9 who had a stem cell transplant for acute lymphoblastic leukemia, so the T cells may come from the graft donor.

The chain carries TRBV2 and TRBJ2-7; D not resolved. Trimming removed 10 bases from V and 4 bases from J, with 14 bases in between. The CDR3 runs 12 residues. Germline V gives CDR1 SNHLY, CDR2 FYNNEI. In nucleotides, the CDR3 is TGTGCCACTACGGTTTCACGGTACGAGCAGTACTTC. It codes for CATTVSRYEQYF.

The chain couples TRBV30 to TRBJ2-1, with a tentative D call TRBD1 (5 bases). Trimming left V 4 bases short and J 8 bases short, with 15 bases between. CDR1 and CDR2 from the germline V gene are GTSNPN and SVGIG (reference sequence). This CDR3 spans 13 amino acids. The CDR3 loop reads CAWNRVRADEQFF. The DNA of the CDR3 is TGTGCCTGGAATCGGGTCAGGGCGGATGAGCAGTTCTTC. The full variable domain, completed using reference TRBV30 and TRBJ2-1, is SQTIHQWPATLVQPVGSPLSLECTVEGTSNPNLYWYRQAAGRGLQLLFYSVGIGQISSEVPQNLSASRPQDRQFILSSKKLLLSDSGFYLCAWNRVRADEQFFGPGTRLTVL.

The rearrangement links TRBV5-1 to TRBJ2-7; weak D call: TRBD1 (6 bases). Trimming removed 4 bases from V and 3 bases from J, with 11 bases in between. The CDR3 is 13 residues long. Germline V lookup: CDR1 SGHRS, CDR2 YFSETQ. The CDR3 is CASSGGQIYEQYF. The CDR3 nucleotides are TGCGCCAGCAGCGGAGGACAGATCTACGAGCAGTACTTC. Supplemented by reference TRBV5-1 and TRBJ2-7, the full variable domain reads KAGVTQTPRYLIKTRGQQVTLSCSPISGHRSVSWYQQTPGQGLQFLFEYFSETQRNKGNFPGRFSGRQFSNSRSEMNVSTLELGDSALYLCASSGGQIYEQYFGPGTRLTVT.

The chain carries TRBV5-1 and TRBJ2-6; no definite D call. CDR1 and CDR2 (germline): SGHRS, YFSETQ. The CDR3 extends over 17 amino acids. Trimming cost V 4 bases and J 1 base, with 15 bases left between them. DNA for the CDR3: TGCGCCAGCAGCCCGAATCTACAGTCATCTGGGGCCAACGTCCTGACTTTC. Residues: CASSPNLQSSGANVLTF.

This sequence joins TRBV4-1 and TRBJ1-4, with D maybe TRBD1 (5 bases). With 3 bases removed from V and 8 bases from J, the gap between germline ends came to 19 bases. This CDR3 has 16 residues. Germline V gives CDR1 MGHRA, CDR2 YSYEKL. The CDR3 DNA follows: TGCGCCAGCAGCCACCCCGGCGCCACAAAGGGGGAAAAACTGTTTTTT. The encoded protein is CASSHPGATKGEKLFF.

The chain carries TRBV2 and TRBJ2-7; 9 nucleotides align to TRBD1. This CDR3 spans 15 amino acids. CDR1 SNHLY and CDR2 FYNNEI come from the germline V gene. J was trimmed by 1 base and V by 6 bases; bases with no gene match: 7. The CDR3 protein is CASRKGGTGSYEQYF. CDR3 sequence (DNA): TGTGCCAGCAGAAAGGGGGGGACAGGGTCCTACGAGCAGTACTTC.

The chain carries TRBV7-2 and TRBJ2-1; D call uncertain. The germline V gene encodes CDR1 SGHTA and CDR2 FQGNSA. With 7 bases removed from V and 3 bases from J, the gap between germline ends came to 7 bases. This CDR3 spans 12 amino acids. The CDR3 here is CASNDIYNEQFF. The DNA of the CDR3 is TGTGCCAGCAACGACATCTACAATGAGCAGTTCTTC.

Comments on this clonotype: This may arise from a read error, as a much more abundant clone is one base away. This chain connects TRBV5-1 to TRBJ2-2, with D possibly matching TRBD2 (6 bases). The CDR3 has 14 residues. CDR1 SGHRS and CDR2 YFSETQ come from the germline V gene. CDR3 loop: CASSLAFEGGELIF. The CDR3 DNA is TGCGCCAGCAGCTTGGCATTCGAAGGCGGGGAGCTGATTTTT.

This clonotype was seen ten or more times. This chain joins TRBV13 and TRBJ2-1; either TRBD1 or TRBD2 may supply D (7 bases each). This CDR3 has 15 amino acids. Germline CDR1 PRHDT, CDR2 FYEKMQ (reference sequence). Trimming removed 5 bases at V and 5 bases at J, with 16 bases between. The DNA of the CDR3 is TGTGCCAGCAGCCGACAGGGAGGGAGTAACAATGAGCAGTTCTTC. Its protein is CASSRQGGSNNEQFF.

This clonotype has only a few counts. The chain carries TRBV19 and TRBJ2-7; D unclear. CDR3 length equals 11 residues. Germline CDR1 is LNHDA and CDR2 is SQIVND (reference sequence). Trimming took off 10 bases at V and 4 bases at J, with 11 bases between the two ends. The CDR3: CATQDGYEQYF. The CDR3 DNA reads TGTGCCACTCAGGACGGATACGAGCAGTACTTC. Full variable domain (remainder filled in from reference TRBV19 and TRBJ2-7): DGGITQSPKYLFRKEGQNVTLSCEQNLNHDAMYWYRQDPGQGLRLIYYSQIVNDFQKGDIAEGYSVSREKKESFPLTVTSAQKNPTAFYLCATQDGYEQYFGPGTRLTVT.